This TCR beta chain derives from a study of a mutant IDH1 vaccine in newly diagnosed glioma. As for the study in general: In weeks 1, 3, 5, 7, 11, 15, 19 and 23, patients were immunized, eight times in all. Former treatment meant radiotherapy, temozolomide, or both; the majority had gotten both.

Germline V CDR1 and CDR2: MDHEN, SYDVKM. V gave up 5 bases and J gave up 1 base; unmatched junction bases: 7. This CDR3 has 16 residues. TCRdb keeps only in-frame clones here, not all; method: immunoSEQ multiplex PCR. This table has 20,000 to 25,000 clones, roughly four fifths appearing once. This clone was counted a single time. Its antigen remains unidentified. The time point here: week 23, last vaccination. Doses of 300 ug of mutant IDH1 20-mer peptide were given with topical imiquimod. Tumors from donors were new WHO grade 3 or 4 IDH1-mutant astrocytomas with ATRX loss. Material: PBMCs, obtained from a glioma patient whose treatment included an IDH1 peptide vaccine. The chain couples TRBV28 to TRBJ1-4; 7 bases agree with TRBD1. This receptor was taken from a young man with glioma. The chain's CDR3 is CASSPGTARTNEKLFF. The CDR3 DNA follows: TGTGCCAGCAGTCCCGGGACAGCCAGAACTAATGAAAAACTGTTTTTT.